Below are 2 T cell receptor beta chains sequenced from a single sample in a study of T cells in Graves' hyperthyroidism and ophthalmopathy. TCR beta CDR3 regions were amplified from RNA transcripts. Carried out on the TCR CDR3, a first-round RT-PCR used the HTBI primer set. TCRdb re-called the multiplex PCR reads through MiXCR, storing one row per CDR3 protein. Of under 350,000 distinct CDR3 sequences listed, roughly 18% are singletons. The sample comprised blood. The source of these receptors is a woman aged 45-65 years with Graves' hyperthyroidism.

In its sample, this clonotype was seen a few times. The genes are TRBV27 and TRBJ1-4; D gene uncertain. Looked up from germline, CDR1 is MNHEY and CDR2 is SMNVEV (reference sequence). The CDR3 is made up of 14 amino acids. Trimming removed 3 bases at V and 2 bases at J, with 7 bases between. The chain's CDR3 is CASSFTSTNEKLFF. CDR3 DNA sequence: TGTGCCAGCAGTTTCACGAGTACTAATGAAAAACTGTTTTTT.

This clonotype was seen only a few times. The chain carries TRBV27 and TRBJ1-1, with D possibly being TRBD1 (5 bases). The length of the CDR3 is 17 residues. Germline V gene sequence: CDR1 MNHEY, CDR2 SMNVEV (reference sequence). The V and J ends lost 4 bases and 1 base respectively, with 19 bases between them. The CDR3 coding sequence is TGTGCCAGCAGTTGGTTGTCGAGGGGATTGAGGAACACTGAAGCTTTCTTT. It codes for CASSWLSRGLRNTEAFF.